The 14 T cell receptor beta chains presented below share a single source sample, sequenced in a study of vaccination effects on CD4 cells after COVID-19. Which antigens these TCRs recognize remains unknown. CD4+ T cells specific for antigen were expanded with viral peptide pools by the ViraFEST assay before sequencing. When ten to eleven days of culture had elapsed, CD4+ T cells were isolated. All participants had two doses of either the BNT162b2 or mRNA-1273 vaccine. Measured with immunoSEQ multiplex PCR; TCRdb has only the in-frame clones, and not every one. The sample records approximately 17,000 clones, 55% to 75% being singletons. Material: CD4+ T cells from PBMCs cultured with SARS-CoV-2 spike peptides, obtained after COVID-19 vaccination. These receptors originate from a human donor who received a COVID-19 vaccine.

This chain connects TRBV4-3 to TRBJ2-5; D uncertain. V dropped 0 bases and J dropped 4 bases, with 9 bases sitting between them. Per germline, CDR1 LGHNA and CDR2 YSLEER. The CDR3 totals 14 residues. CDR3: CASSQDGRRETQYF. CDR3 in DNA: TGCGCCAGCAGCCAAGATGGACGGCGAGAGACCCAGTACTTC.

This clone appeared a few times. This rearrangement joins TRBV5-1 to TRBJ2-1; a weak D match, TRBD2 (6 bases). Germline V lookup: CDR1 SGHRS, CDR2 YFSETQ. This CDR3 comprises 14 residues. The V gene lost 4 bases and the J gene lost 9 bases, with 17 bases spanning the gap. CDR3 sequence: CASSLDLLAREQFF. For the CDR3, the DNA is TGCGCCAGCAGCCTTGACCTACTAGCTCGTGAGCAGTTCTTC.

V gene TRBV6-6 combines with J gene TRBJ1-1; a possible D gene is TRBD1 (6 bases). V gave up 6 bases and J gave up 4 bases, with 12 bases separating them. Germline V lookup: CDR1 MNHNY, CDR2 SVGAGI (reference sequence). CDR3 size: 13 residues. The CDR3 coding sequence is TGTGCCAGCAGCCCAACAGGGAGCACTGAAGCTTTCTTT. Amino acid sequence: CASSPTGSTEAFF.

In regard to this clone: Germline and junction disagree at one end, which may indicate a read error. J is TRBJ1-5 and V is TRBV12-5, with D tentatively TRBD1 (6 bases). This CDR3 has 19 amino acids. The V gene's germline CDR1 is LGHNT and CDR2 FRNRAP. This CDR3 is CASAETNKNRVDSNRPQHF. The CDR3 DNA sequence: TGTGCTAGTGCAGAAACGAATAAAAACAGGGTGGATAGCAATCGGCCCCAGCATTTT.

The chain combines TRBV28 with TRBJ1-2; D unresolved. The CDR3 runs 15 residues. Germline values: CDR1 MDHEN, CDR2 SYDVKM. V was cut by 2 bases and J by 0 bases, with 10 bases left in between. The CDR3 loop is CASSLDRRANYGYTF. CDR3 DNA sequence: TGTGCCAGCAGTTTAGACCGGAGAGCTAACTATGGCTACACCTTC.

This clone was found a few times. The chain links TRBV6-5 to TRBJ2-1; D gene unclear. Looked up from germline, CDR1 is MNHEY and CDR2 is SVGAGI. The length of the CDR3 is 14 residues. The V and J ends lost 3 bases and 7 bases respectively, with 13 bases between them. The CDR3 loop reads CASSYSLAENEQFF. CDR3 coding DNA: TGTGCCAGCAGTTATTCCCTCGCCGAGAATGAGCAGTTCTTC.

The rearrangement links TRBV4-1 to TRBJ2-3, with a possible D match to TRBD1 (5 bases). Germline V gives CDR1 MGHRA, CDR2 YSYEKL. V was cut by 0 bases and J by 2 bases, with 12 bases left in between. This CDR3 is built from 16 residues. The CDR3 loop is CASSQDKDKATDTQYF. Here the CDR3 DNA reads TGCGCCAGCAGCCAAGATAAGGACAAAGCCACAGATACGCAGTATTTT.

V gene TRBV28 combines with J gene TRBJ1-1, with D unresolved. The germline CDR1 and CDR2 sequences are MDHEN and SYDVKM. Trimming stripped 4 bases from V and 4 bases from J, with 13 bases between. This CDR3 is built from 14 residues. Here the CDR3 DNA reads TGTGCCAGCAGTTCGCCCGTACTGGGCACTGAAGCTTTCTTT. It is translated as CASSSPVLGTEAFF.

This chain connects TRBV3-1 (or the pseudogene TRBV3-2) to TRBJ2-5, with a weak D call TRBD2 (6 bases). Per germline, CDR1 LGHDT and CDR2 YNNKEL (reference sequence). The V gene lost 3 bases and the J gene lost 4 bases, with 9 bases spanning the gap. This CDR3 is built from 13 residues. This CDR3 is CASSQGGGETQYF. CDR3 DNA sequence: TGTGCCAGCAGCCAGGGGGGTGGAGAGACCCAGTACTTC.

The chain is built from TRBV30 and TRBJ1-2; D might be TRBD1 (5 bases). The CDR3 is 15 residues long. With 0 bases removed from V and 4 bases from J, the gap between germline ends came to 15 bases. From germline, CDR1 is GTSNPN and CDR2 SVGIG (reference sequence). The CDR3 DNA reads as TGTGCCTGGAGTGTAGATAGGGGACGGATCTATGGCTACACCTTC. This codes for CAWSVDRGRIYGYTF. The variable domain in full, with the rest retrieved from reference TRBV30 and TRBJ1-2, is SQTIHQWPATLVQPVGSPLSLECTVEGTSNPNLYWYRQAAGRGLQLLFYSVGIGQISSEVPQNLSASRPQDRQFILSSKKLLLSDSGFYLCAWSVDRGRIYGYTFGSGTRLTVV.

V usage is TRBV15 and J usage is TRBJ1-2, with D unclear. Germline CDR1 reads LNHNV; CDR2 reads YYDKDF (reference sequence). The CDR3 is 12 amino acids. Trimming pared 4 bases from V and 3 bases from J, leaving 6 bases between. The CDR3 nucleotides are TGTGCCACCAGCAAAAGGTACTATGGCTACACCTTC. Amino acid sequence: CATSKRYYGYTF. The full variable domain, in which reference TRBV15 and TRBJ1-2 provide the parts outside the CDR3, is DAMVIQNPRYQVTQFGKPVTLSCSQTLNHNVMYWYQQKSSQAPKLLFHYYDKDFNNEADTPDNFQSRRPNTSFCFLDIRSPGLGDTAMYLCATSKRYYGYTFGSGTRLTVV.

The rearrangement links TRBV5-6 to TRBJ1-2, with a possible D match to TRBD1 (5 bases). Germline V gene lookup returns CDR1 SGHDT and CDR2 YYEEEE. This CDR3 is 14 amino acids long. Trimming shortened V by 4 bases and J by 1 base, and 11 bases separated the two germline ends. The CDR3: CASSHAGSNYGYTF. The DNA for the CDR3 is TGTGCCAGCAGCCACGCAGGGAGTAACTATGGCTACACCTTC.

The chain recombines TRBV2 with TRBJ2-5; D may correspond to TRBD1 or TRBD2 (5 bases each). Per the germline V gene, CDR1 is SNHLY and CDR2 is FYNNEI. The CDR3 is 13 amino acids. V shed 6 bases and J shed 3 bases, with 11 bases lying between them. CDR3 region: CASSWTLEETQYF. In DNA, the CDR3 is TGTGCCAGCAGCTGGACACTAGAAGAGACCCAGTACTTC.

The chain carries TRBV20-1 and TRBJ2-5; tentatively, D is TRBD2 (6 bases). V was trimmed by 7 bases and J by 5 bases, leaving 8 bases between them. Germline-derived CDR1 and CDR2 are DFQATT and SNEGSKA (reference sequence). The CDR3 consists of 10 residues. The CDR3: CSGLEETQYF. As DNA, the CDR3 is TGCAGTGGACTAGAGGAGACCCAGTACTTC.